These 20 T cell receptor beta chains originate from one sample sequenced in a study of Tregs in tolerant kidney transplant recipients (dated by TCRdb to the late 2010s). Reading the label with the study, this specimen's time point is: blood sample drawn before combined kidney and bone marrow transplant. Libraries came from the immunoSEQ multiplex PCR assay. The clones in this table, taken by TCRdb from immuneACCESS, are in-frame only. Not every clone is retained; where verified, under half of the shortfall comes from an unresolved V gene, and the cause of the rest is unknown. The sample table on file contains 30,000 to 35,000 clones. The ten largest clones represent about 8% of the sample. The specimen was CD8+ T cells from blood, collected before the transplant. The receptors were sampled from a human donor who received a combined kidney and bone marrow transplant.

As concerns this clone: The read ends 3 residues shy of where the CDR3 ends; the end is completed using the germline J gene. This rearrangement joins TRBV5-4 to TRBJ1-1; D might be TRBD1 (6 bases). Germline CDR1 SGHNT, CDR2 YYREEE (reference sequence). The CDR3 sequence is 15 residues long. This chain's CDR3 is CASSLTGYKGQEAFF. Partial CDR3 DNA: TGTGCCAGCAGTTTGACAGGTTATAAGGGCCAAGAA.

A word on this clone: The read halts 3 residues ahead of the CDR3 end, with the missing end drawn from the germline J gene. This sequence joins TRBV2 and TRBJ2-7, with unresolved D. V gave up 2 bases and J gave up 2 bases, with 13 bases separating them. The germline V gene encodes CDR1 SNHLY and CDR2 FYNNEI. There are 15 residues in the CDR3. The CDR3 loop is CASSEYRGKAYEQYF. Partial CDR3 DNA: TGTGCCAGCAGTGAATATCGTGGCAAAGCCTACGAG.

In the case of this clone: The read is 3 residues too short to cover the CDR3 end, so that end is filled in from the germline J gene. The chain has TRBV5-6 and TRBJ1-1; D ambiguous. V was cut by 4 bases and J by 3 bases, with 4 bases left in between. CDR3 size: 11 residues. The germline CDR1 and CDR2 sequences are SGHDT and YYEEEE. The CDR3: CASSLDTEAFF. Incomplete CDR3 DNA: TGTGCCAGCAGCCTAGACACTGAA.

About this clone: The CDR3 extends 3 residues past the end of the read, so its final part is completed from the germline J gene. V is TRBV6-2 or TRBV6-3 and J is TRBJ1-5, with no clear D. V lost 2 bases and J lost 0, with 11 bases in between. Germline V CDR1 and CDR2: MNHEY, SVGEGT. The CDR3 totals 16 residues. CDR3 in amino acids: CASSYDGPYSNQPQHF. CDR3 DNA (partial): TGTGCCAGCAGTTACGATGGGCCTTATAGCAATCAGCCC.

CDR3 loop: CASSEVALAGGTGELFF. The sequenced part of the CDR3 DNA is TGTGCCAGCAGTGAAGTAGCGCTAGCGGGGGGGACCGGGGAG. V gene TRBV6-1 combines with J gene TRBJ2-2, with 12 bases lining up with TRBD2. The observed sequence ends 3 residues before the CDR3 terminus, with the missing tail filled in from the germline J gene. The length of the CDR3 is 17 residues. Unmatched junction bases numbered 5, after V lost 1 base and J lost 5 bases. Germline values: CDR1 MNHNS, CDR2 SASEGT.

A note on this clone: The CDR3 end lies 3 residues beyond the end of the read and is filled in from the germline J gene. The chain uses TRBV7-9 and TRBJ2-2; D possibly corresponds to TRBD1 (5 bases). Germline V gene sequence: CDR1 SEHNR, CDR2 FQNEAQ (reference sequence). The ends were cut back, 8 bases at V and 1 base at J, with 14 bases in the middle. CDR3 size: 15 residues. CDR3 loop: CASVGLQGNTGELFF. The sequenced CDR3 bases are TGTGCCAGCGTGGGATTGCAGGGGAACACCGGGGAG.

A remark on this clone: The read halts 3 residues ahead of the CDR3 end, with the missing end drawn from the germline J gene. The same CDR3 is also encoded by other DNA sequences in this sample. The chain links TRBV2 to TRBJ2-7; TRBD1 matches at 7 bases. Trimming removed 5 bases from V and 3 bases from J; junction bases left unmatched: 13. The CDR3 has 16 residues. Germline CDR1 and CDR2: SNHLY and FYNNEI. This CDR3 reads CASSPTGVGTGYEQYF. CDR3 bases read: TGTGCCAGCAGTCCTACAGGGGTCGGGACGGGCTACGAG.

As concerns this clone: Read sequence stops 3 residues before the CDR3 end, and the germline J gene provides the missing end. The chain joins TRBV6-2 or TRBV6-3 to TRBJ1-6, with a weak D call TRBD1 (5 bases). CDR3 length: 15 amino acids. V lost 1 base to trimming and J lost 10 bases, with 14 bases between them. The germline gives CDR1 MNHEY, CDR2 SVGEGT. CDR3 DNA, as far as it was read: TGTGCCAGCAGTTACTGGGGGGACGGCGGCTCACCC. This codes for CASSYWGDGGSP. The entire CDR3 protein is CASSYWGDGGSPLHF.

With regard to this clone: The missing CDR3 end, 3 residues past where the read stops, is filled in from the germline J gene. The genes are TRBV30 and TRBJ1-1; tentative D call: TRBD1 (5 bases). In germline, CDR1 is GTSNPN, CDR2 SVGIG (reference sequence). The V end lost 5 bases, the J end lost 5 bases, and 15 bases lay between the germline ends. The CDR3 contains 13 residues. The CDR3 reads CAWGVGAWTEAFF. The CDR3 DNA, read in part, is TGTGCCTGGGGGGTAGGGGCGTGGACTGAA.

Turning to this clone: The read terminates 3 residues ahead of where the CDR3 ends, so the germline J gene completes it. The gene calls are TRBV10-2 and TRBJ2-1; 12 nucleotides align to TRBD2. The CDR3 spans 15 residues. The germline V gene has CDR1 WSHSY and CDR2 SAAADI. The junction had 3 bases not matched to a gene; V was cut back by 2 bases and J by 7 bases. CDR3 DNA, as far as it was read: TGCGCCAGCAGTGAGCCTGGGACTAGCGGGAATGAG. It encodes CASSEPGTSGNE. The CDR3 as a whole reads CASSEPGTSGNEQFF.

A note on this clone: The sequence runs out 3 residues before the end of the CDR3; the remainder is reconstructed from the germline J gene. The V gene is TRBV19, the J gene TRBJ2-6; D is perhaps TRBD1 (6 bases). The CDR3 has 19 amino acids. The V gene lost 3 bases and the J gene lost 0 bases, with 18 bases spanning the gap. The germline gives CDR1 LNHDA, CDR2 SQIVND (reference sequence). CDR3 amino acids: CASSIYAGASVSGANVLTF. Partial CDR3 DNA: TGTGCCAGTAGTATTTACGCAGGGGCTTCGGTCTCTGGGGCCAACGTC.

A word on this clone: The CDR3 end falls 3 residues outside the read, so it is completed with the germline J gene. The V call is TRBV7-2, the J call TRBJ2-7; the D gene is possibly TRBD1 (6 bases). Germline V gene sequence: CDR1 SGHTA, CDR2 FQGNSA. This CDR3 comprises 14 residues. V lost 5 bases, J lost 0 bases, and 11 bases lay in between. CDR3 DNA (partial): TGTGCCAGCAGCCCTACAGGGAGCTCCTACGAG. This sequence encodes CASSPTGSSYE. The entire CDR3 reads CASSPTGSSYEQYF.

In the case of this clone: The read stops 3 residues short of the end of the CDR3; the missing end is completed from the germline J gene. The V call is TRBV7-9, the J call TRBJ2-1; 8 positions agree with TRBD1. V trimming: 2 bases; J trimming: 4 bases; junction bases outside the gene matches: 4. The germline V gene has CDR1 SEHNR and CDR2 FQNEAQ (reference sequence). The CDR3 length is 15 residues. The DNA read from the CDR3 is TGTGCCAGCAGCTTACCCGGGACAGGATACAATGAG. Translation: CASSLPGTGYNE. The complete CDR3 reads CASSLPGTGYNEQFF.

On this clone itself: The sequence runs out 3 residues before the end of the CDR3; the remainder is reconstructed from the germline J gene. The chain has TRBV7-2 and TRBJ2-1; possible D gene TRBD2, 7 bases. The V gene lost 0 bases and the J gene lost 2 bases, with 17 bases spanning the gap. The CDR3 totals 18 residues. Germline values: CDR1 SGHTA, CDR2 FQGNSA. CDR3 in amino acids: CASSLAMGAGVPYNEQFF. The sequenced part of the CDR3 DNA is TGTGCCAGCAGCTTAGCAATGGGGGCGGGGGTACCCTACAATGAG.

Comment on this clone: Read sequence stops 3 residues before the CDR3 end, and the germline J gene provides the missing end. The rearrangement joins TRBV2 to TRBJ2-1, with 8 bases fitting TRBD1. J gave up 1 base and V 5 bases, and 10 bases lay outside the gene matches. Germline lookup yields CDR1 SNHLY and CDR2 FYNNEI. The CDR3 runs 17 residues. The CDR3 region is CASSHSGTGLSYNEQFF. The DNA read from the CDR3 is TGTGCCAGCAGTCATTCCGGGACAGGATTATCCTACAATGAG.

CDR3 DNA, as far as it was read: TGTGCCAGCAGCTCCTGGGGGGTCGACGAG. Amino acids: CASSSWGVDE. The complete CDR3 reads CASSSWGVDEQYF. V is TRBV6-2 or TRBV6-3 and J is TRBJ2-7; possibly TRBD2 for D (6 bases). The read terminates 3 residues before the CDR3 end, so the remaining end is supplied by the germline J gene. The CDR3 sequence is 13 residues long. V was cut by 6 bases and J by 5 bases, with 14 bases left in between. CDR1 and CDR2 from the germline V gene are MNHEY and SVGEGT.

As for this clone: Sequencing ends 3 residues short of the CDR3 end; the germline J gene provides the rest. This rearrangement joins TRBV2 to TRBJ2-1; 8 nucleotides match TRBD2. V was clipped by 4 bases and J by 3 bases; unmatched bases: 2. The CDR3 spans 14 residues. Looked up from germline, CDR1 is SNHLY and CDR2 is FYNNEI. Partial CDR3 DNA: TGTGCCAGCAGTGCCCTAGCGGGCTACAATGAG. Translating it yields CASSALAGYNE. The full CDR3 reads CASSALAGYNEQFF.

Notes on this clone: The CDR3 end is not reached by the read, which stops 3 residues before it; the germline J gene fills it in. The chain couples TRBV19 to TRBJ2-7; possible D gene TRBD1, 7 bases. Trimming cost V 5 bases and J 4 bases, with 15 bases left between them. CDR3 length: 14 amino acids. The germline CDR1 and CDR2 sequences are LNHDA and SQIVND (reference sequence). CDR3 protein: CASSAGQYHYEQYF. The CDR3 DNA, read in part, is TGTGCCAGTAGTGCGGGACAGTATCATTACGAG. Filled out from reference TRBV19 and TRBJ2-7, the complete variable domain reads DGGITQSPKYLFRKEGQNVTLSCEQNLNHDAMYWYRQDPGQGLRLIYYSQIVNDFQKGDIAEGYSVSREKKESFPLTVTSAQKNPTAFYLCASSAGQYHYEQYFGPGTRLTVT.

With regard to this clone: The CDR3 end is not reached by the read, which stops 3 residues before it; the germline J gene fills it in. The chain uses TRBV6-2 or TRBV6-3 and TRBJ2-5; TRBD1 aligns across 8 bases. The germline V gene encodes CDR1 MNHEY and CDR2 SVGEGT. V was clipped by 6 bases and J by 2 bases; unmatched bases: 5. The CDR3 runs 14 residues. This CDR3 is CASSLGQAQETQYF. The sequenced CDR3 bases are TGTGCCAGCAGCCTGGGACAGGCGCAAGAGACC.

With respect to this clone: The read terminates 3 residues ahead of where the CDR3 ends, so the germline J gene completes it. This chain joins TRBV29-1 and TRBJ2-1; 10 bases fit TRBD1. Germline V lookup: CDR1 SQVTM, CDR2 ANQGSEA. The CDR3 spans 17 residues. Trimming took 3 bases from V and 1 from J; bases not matched to a gene: 9. The DNA read from the CDR3 is TGCAGCGTTGAGGGACAGGGGACTAGGGGGTCCTACAATGAG. It is translated as CSVEGQGTRGSYNE. The entire CDR3 is CSVEGQGTRGSYNEQFF.